Below are 24 T cell receptor beta chains sequenced from a single sample in a study of immune cell composition in non-small cell lung cancer. The assay was immunoSEQ multiplex PCR, and TCRdb's table has in-frame clones only and misses some. The sample holds some 10,000 clones, 70% to 85% seen once. Normal lung sampling was at least 3 cm from the tumour, as distant as possible. Sequenced material: non-adjacent lung tissue. Source of these receptors: a human donor with non-small cell lung cancer.

This clone appeared once. The chain links TRBV13 to TRBJ2-3, with no clear D. The V end lost 0 bases, the J end lost 2 bases, and 6 bases lay between the germline ends. Germline-derived CDR1 and CDR2 are PRHDT and FYEKMQ (reference sequence). This CDR3 contains 14 residues. CDR3 protein: CASSLGRLTDTQYF. The CDR3 DNA sequence: TGTGCCAGCAGCTTAGGCCGTCTCACAGATACGCAGTATTTT.

This rearrangement joins TRBV28 to TRBJ1-3; unclear D gene. There are 13 residues in the CDR3. Germline CDR1 and CDR2: MDHEN and SYDVKM. V was shortened by 4 bases and J by 6 bases, with 10 bases between the two germline ends. The CDR3 DNA reads TGTGCCAGCAGTTCCCTCCTAATAAACACCATATATTTT. It codes for CASSSLLINTIYF.

The CDR3 here is CASSPGQDLYGYTF. The CDR3 DNA follows: TGTGCCAGCAGCCCAGGACAGGACCTATATGGCTACACCTTC. The chain combines TRBV5-8 with TRBJ1-2; 7 bases are a match to TRBD1. The CDR3 spans 14 residues. J was trimmed by 5 bases and V by 4 bases; bases with no gene match: 8. Germline values: CDR1 SGHTS, CDR2 YDEGEE.

The V call is TRBV9, the J call TRBJ2-1, with D maybe TRBD2 (6 bases). Germline CDR1 SGDLS, CDR2 YYNGEE. The V end lost 0 bases, the J end lost 5 bases, and 12 bases lay between the germline ends. The CDR3 runs to 15 residues. The CDR3 DNA sequence: TGTGCCAGCAGCGTAGAAGGGGCGGGGAACAATGAGCAGTTCTTC. Protein product: CASSVEGAGNNEQFF. Combining the CDR3 with reference TRBV9 and TRBJ2-1 gives the whole variable domain DSGVTQTPKHLITATGQRVTLRCSPRSGDLSVYWYQQSLDQGLQFLIQYYNGEERAKGNILERFSAQQFPDLHSELNLSSLELGDSALYFCASSVEGAGNNEQFFGPGTRLTVL.

The chain joins TRBV5-8 to TRBJ2-1, with 11 bases lining up with TRBD2. Germline lookup yields CDR1 SGHTS and CDR2 YDEGEE. The CDR3 extends over 15 amino acids. V lost 4 bases, J lost 5 bases, and 5 bases stayed unmatched. The CDR3 loop reads CASSPGLAGNNEQFF. As DNA, the CDR3 is TGTGCCAGCAGCCCCGGACTAGCGGGTAACAATGAGCAGTTCTTC.

The chain uses TRBV29-1 and TRBJ2-1; D is perhaps TRBD1 (6 bases). Germline CDR1 and CDR2: SQVTM and ANQGSEA. The V end was cut by 3 bases, the J end by 8 bases, with 14 bases between. This CDR3 has 13 amino acids. CDR3 protein: CSVEGARPDEQFF. The CDR3 region has the DNA TGCAGCGTTGAGGGGGCGCGGCCGGATGAGCAGTTCTTC.

This rearrangement joins TRBV10-2 to TRBJ1-5, with TRBD1 matching 10 bases. Looked up from germline, CDR1 is WSHSY and CDR2 is SAAADI. The V gene end was trimmed by 6 bases and the J gene end by 7 bases; junction bases not matched to a gene: 9. The CDR3 runs 15 residues. CDR3 protein: CASRDTGQGSQPQHF. The CDR3 bases are TGCGCCAGCAGAGATACGGGACAGGGGTCACAGCCCCAGCATTTT.

The V gene is TRBV6-6, the J gene TRBJ2-5; 9 positions agree with TRBD1. Gene TRBJ2-7 matches the end of the DNA better, so the J call may be wrong. The CDR3 covers 15 residues. CDR1 and CDR2 (germline): MNHNY, SVGAGI (reference sequence). The CDR3 loop reads CASSYAGTGTYEQYF. DNA of the CDR3: TGTGCCAGCAGTTACGCTGGGACAGGGACCTACGAGCAGTACTTC.

The J gene is TRBJ1-4, the V gene TRBV4-1, with a tentative D call TRBD1 (5 bases). CDR3 size: 15 residues. Germline assignment: CDR1 MGHRA and CDR2 YSYEKL. Trimming stripped 0 bases from V and 6 bases from J, with 11 bases between. The CDR3 sequence: CASSQEGQSYEKLFF. CDR3 bases: TGCGCCAGCAGCCAAGAGGGGCAGAGTTATGAAAAACTGTTTTTT.

The genes are TRBV15 and TRBJ2-3; D gene uncertain. The CDR3 length is 16 residues. CDR1 is LNHNV, CDR2 YYDKDF, per germline (reference sequence). The V end was cut by 5 bases, the J end by 6 bases, with 21 bases between. The CDR3 DNA reads TGTGCCACCAGCCCTCCTGGGATGGACCTCTCCGATACGCAGTATTTT. As protein: CATSPPGMDLSDTQYF.

This clone was found a few times. This CDR3 is CASSPPAGEQFF. The DNA for the CDR3 is TGTGCCAGCTCACCGCCCGCTGGCGAGCAGTTCTTC. The chain combines TRBV18 with TRBJ2-1; unclear D gene. Looked up from germline, CDR1 is KGHSH and CDR2 is LQKENI. This CDR3 is built from 12 residues. The germline V and J ends were trimmed by 3 bases and 10 bases, with 10 bases remaining between them.

The V call is TRBV9, the J call TRBJ2-1, with 7 bases matching TRBD2. The V gene's germline CDR1 is SGDLS and CDR2 YYNGEE. The CDR3 has 16 residues. V dropped 4 bases and J dropped 10; count of bases not matched to a gene: 17. The CDR3 protein is CASSPRGTTLGDEQFF. Written as DNA, the CDR3 is TGTGCCAGCAGCCCTAGAGGGACTACCTTGGGAGACGAGCAGTTCTTC.

The CDR3 spells CASSFPETQYF. CDR3 coding DNA: TGTGCCAGCAGTTTCCCCGAGACCCAGTACTTC. The genes are TRBV27 and TRBJ2-5; D is unresolved. CDR1 MNHEY and CDR2 SMNVEV come from the germline V gene (reference sequence). CDR3 length: 11 amino acids. V was cut by 3 bases and J by 5 bases, with 4 bases left in between.

The chain has TRBV7-9 and TRBJ2-2, with D possibly TRBD2 on 5 matching bases. The germline V gene has CDR1 SEHNR and CDR2 FQNEAQ (reference sequence). V lost 8 bases and J 1 base, leaving 17 bases between the germline ends. The CDR3 covers 16 residues. CDR3 loop: CASSSKREMNTGELFF. DNA for the CDR3: TGTGCCAGCTCCTCGAAGAGGGAGATGAACACCGGGGAGCTGTTTTTT.

The V gene is TRBV18, the J gene TRBJ1-2; perhaps TRBD1 as D (6 bases). The germline CDR1 and CDR2 sequences are KGHSH and LQKENI. The CDR3 length is 16 residues. Trimming stripped 3 bases from V and 1 base from J, with 15 bases between. The CDR3 DNA reads as TGTGCCAGCTCACCCGGGCGACAGGCGAGTAACTATGGCTACACCTTC. Encoded protein: CASSPGRQASNYGYTF.

V is TRBV10-3 and J is TRBJ1-4, with 7 nucleotides matching TRBD1. The CDR3 is 15 residues long. After removal of 0 bases from V and 8 bases from J, the junction contained 6 bases not matched to a gene. Germline V gene data show CDR1 as ENHRY and CDR2 as SYGVKD. The CDR3 region is CAISESGGGREKLFF. In DNA, the CDR3 is TGTGCCATCAGTGAGTCAGGGGGCGGACGGGAAAAACTGTTTTTT.

This clone counts as medium-sized. The chain links TRBV9 to TRBJ1-2; 7 bases are a match to TRBD1. CDR3 size: 16 residues. Looked up from germline, CDR1 is SGDLS and CDR2 is YYNGEE. V shed 1 base, J shed 6 bases, and the junction held 12 bases outside the gene matches. CDR3 sequence reads: CASSVFSSGGGDGYTF. The CDR3 DNA reads as TGTGCCAGCAGCGTATTTTCATCGGGAGGGGGCGATGGCTACACCTTC.

V is TRBV6-5 and J is TRBJ1-2, with TRBD1 identical over 9 bases. Germline lookup yields CDR1 MNHEY and CDR2 SVGAGI. The V segment lost 6 bases and the J segment 8 bases; nucleotides outside the gene matches: 7. This CDR3 comprises 13 residues. The CDR3 DNA reads as TGTGCCAGCAGCCTACAGGGGGCGACCGGCTACACCTTC. It encodes CASSLQGATGYTF.

V gene TRBV7-9 combines with J gene TRBJ2-1; 13 bases are a match to TRBD2. The CDR3 is made up of 18 amino acids. With 3 bases clipped from V and 3 bases from J, the junction kept 8 bases outside the gene matches. The V gene's germline CDR1 is SEHNR and CDR2 FQNEAQ (reference sequence). CDR3 sequence reads: CASSFNRLAGGVYNEQFF. The CDR3 DNA is TGTGCCAGCAGCTTCAACAGACTAGCGGGGGGAGTCTACAATGAGCAGTTCTTC.

The chain is built from TRBV6-5 and TRBJ2-7; the match to TRBD1 covers 7 bases. Germline CDR1 is MNHEY and CDR2 is SVGAGI. The CDR3 totals 13 residues. V was pared by 6 bases and J by 2 bases, with 4 bases of the junction left unmatched. The CDR3 protein is CASRRQGPYEQYF. The CDR3 coding sequence is TGTGCCAGCAGGCGACAGGGCCCCTACGAGCAGTACTTC.

The chain joins TRBV9 to TRBJ2-7; TRBD2 might be the D (6 bases). Per germline, CDR1 SGDLS and CDR2 YYNGEE. The CDR3 loop spans 14 amino acids. V was clipped by 5 bases and J by 5 bases, with 17 bases between them. CDR3 region: CASSPTGGYHEQYF. The DNA of the CDR3 is TGTGCCAGCAGTCCGACCGGAGGGTACCACGAGCAGTACTTC.

This chain links TRBV15 with TRBJ2-3; 8 bases agree with TRBD2. This CDR3 spans 15 amino acids. Germline V CDR1 and CDR2: LNHNV, YYDKDF (reference sequence). J gave up 5 bases and V 5 bases, and 9 bases lay outside the gene matches. The CDR3 loop reads CATSGPGLGGDTQYF. The DNA of the CDR3 is TGTGCCACCAGCGGCCCGGGACTAGGAGGAGATACGCAGTATTTT.

This clone has only one observation. The rearrangement links TRBV2 to TRBJ2-2; 10 bases match TRBD2. The germline V gene has CDR1 SNHLY and CDR2 FYNNEI. This CDR3 comprises 15 residues. V lost 5 bases, J lost 6 bases, and 6 bases stayed unmatched. CDR3 in amino acids: CASSFSGRSPGELFF. Written as DNA, the CDR3 is TGTGCCAGCAGTTTTAGCGGGAGGAGCCCCGGGGAGCTGTTTTTT.

The chain's CDR3 is CASSQGVMTEAFF. Written as DNA, the CDR3 is TGTGCCAGCAGCCAAGGGGTGATGACTGAAGCTTTCTTT. The chain uses TRBV14 and TRBJ1-1, with D hard to call. V was cut by 1 base and J by 5 bases, with 8 bases left in between. This CDR3 comprises 13 residues. Germline V gene data show CDR1 as SGHDN and CDR2 as FVKESK.